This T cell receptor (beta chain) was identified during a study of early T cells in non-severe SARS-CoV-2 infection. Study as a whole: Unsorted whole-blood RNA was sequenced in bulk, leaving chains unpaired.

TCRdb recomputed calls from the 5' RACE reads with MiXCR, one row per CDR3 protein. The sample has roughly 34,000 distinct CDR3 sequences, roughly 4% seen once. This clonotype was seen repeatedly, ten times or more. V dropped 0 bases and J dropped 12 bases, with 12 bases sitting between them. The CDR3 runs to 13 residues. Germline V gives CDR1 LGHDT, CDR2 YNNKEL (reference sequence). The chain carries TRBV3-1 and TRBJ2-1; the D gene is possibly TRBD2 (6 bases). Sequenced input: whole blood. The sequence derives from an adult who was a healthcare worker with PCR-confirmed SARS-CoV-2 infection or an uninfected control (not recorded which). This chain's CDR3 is CASSQETRRGQFF. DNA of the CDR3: TGTGCCAGCAGCCAAGAGACTAGGAGGGGGCAGTTCTTC.